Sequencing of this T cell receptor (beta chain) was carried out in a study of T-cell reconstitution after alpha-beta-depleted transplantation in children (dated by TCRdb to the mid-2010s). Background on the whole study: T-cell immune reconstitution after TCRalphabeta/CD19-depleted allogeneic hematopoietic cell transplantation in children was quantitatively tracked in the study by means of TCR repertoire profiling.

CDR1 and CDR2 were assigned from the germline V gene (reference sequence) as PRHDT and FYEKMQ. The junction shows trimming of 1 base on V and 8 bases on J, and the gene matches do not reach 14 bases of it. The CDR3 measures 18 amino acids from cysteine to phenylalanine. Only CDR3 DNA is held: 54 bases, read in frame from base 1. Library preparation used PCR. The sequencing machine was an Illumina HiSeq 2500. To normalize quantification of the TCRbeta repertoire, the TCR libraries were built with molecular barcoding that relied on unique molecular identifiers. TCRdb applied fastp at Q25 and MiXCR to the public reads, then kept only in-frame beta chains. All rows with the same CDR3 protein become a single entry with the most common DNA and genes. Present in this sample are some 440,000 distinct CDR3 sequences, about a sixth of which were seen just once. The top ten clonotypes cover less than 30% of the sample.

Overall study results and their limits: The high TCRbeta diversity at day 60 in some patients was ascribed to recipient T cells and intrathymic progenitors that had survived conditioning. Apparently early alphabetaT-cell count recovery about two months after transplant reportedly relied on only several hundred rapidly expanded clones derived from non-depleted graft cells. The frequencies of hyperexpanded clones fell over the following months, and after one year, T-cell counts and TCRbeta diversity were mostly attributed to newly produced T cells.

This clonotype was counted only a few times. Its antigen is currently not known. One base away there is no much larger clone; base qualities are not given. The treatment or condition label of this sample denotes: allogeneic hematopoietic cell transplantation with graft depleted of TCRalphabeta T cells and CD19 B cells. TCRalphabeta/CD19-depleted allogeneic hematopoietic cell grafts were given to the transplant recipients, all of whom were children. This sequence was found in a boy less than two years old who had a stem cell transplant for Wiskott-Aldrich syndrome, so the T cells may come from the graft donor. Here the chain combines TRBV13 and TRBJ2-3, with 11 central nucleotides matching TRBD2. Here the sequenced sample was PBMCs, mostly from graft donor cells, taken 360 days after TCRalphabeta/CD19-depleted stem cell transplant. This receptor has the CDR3 CASSLAPRVAGGPGTQYF. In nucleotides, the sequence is TGTGCCAGCAGCTTAGCCCCTAGGGTAGCGGGGGGGCCCGGTACGCAGTATTTT.